The 19 T cell receptor beta chains listed next were all sequenced from one sample in a study of cytomegalovirus exposure and HLA in healthy donors (TCRdb year 2017). The library was made by the immunoSEQ multiplex PCR assay. A mixture of 60 forward primers for TCR Vbeta segments and 13 reverse primers for TCR Jbeta segments was used in the multiplex PCR. TCRdb took this table from immuneACCESS and kept in-frame rearrangements with V and J called. Such tables lack part of the clones; where checked against another copy, unresolved V genes explain under half of the gap, and the rest is unexplained. Across this sample there are more than 85,000 clones, with around 85% seen only once. The ten largest clonotypes hold 5% to 8% of the sample. The sample comprised PBMCs. These receptors all come from a man aged 30-40 years in good health and CMV-seropositive.

This chain connects TRBV6-1 to TRBJ2-3, with a tentative D call TRBD1 (5 bases). The ends were cut back, 4 bases at V and 4 bases at J, with 21 bases in the middle. CDR1 is MNHNS and CDR2 is SASEGT in the germline V gene. The CDR3 has 17 residues. The CDR3 DNA sequence: TGTGCCAGCAGTGGCCTACCGCCAGGGCCAATGGCAGATACGCAGTATTTT. It yields the protein CASSGLPPGPMADTQYF.

The V call is TRBV19, the J call TRBJ1-2; 7 bases are a match to TRBD1. In germline, CDR1 is LNHDA, CDR2 SQIVND (reference sequence). The CDR3 is 14 amino acids. V shed 7 bases, J shed 0 bases, and the junction held 5 bases outside the gene matches. CDR3: CASNPDRTNYGYTF. The CDR3, as DNA: TGTGCCAGTAACCCGGACAGGACTAACTATGGCTACACCTTC.

This clone was seen only once. An end of the junction differs from the germline gene, which may be a read error. For the CDR3, the DNA is TGCAGTGCTGGCGACAGGGACATTCGGTACTTC. Translation: CSAGDRDIRYF. The chain has TRBV20-1 and TRBJ2-4; TRBD1 matches at 7 bases. The length of the CDR3 is 11 residues. The germline CDR1 and CDR2 sequences are DFQATT and SNEGSKA (reference sequence).

CDR3 loop: CASSLGAGALDEQYF. As DNA, the CDR3 is TGTGCCAGCAGCTTAGGGGCGGGGGCGCTTGACGAGCAGTACTTC. The V call is TRBV11-2, the J call TRBJ2-7; D may be TRBD2 (7 bases). This CDR3 region has 15 residues. In germline, CDR1 is SGHAT, CDR2 FQNNGV. V lost 1 base and J 5 bases, leaving 15 bases between the germline ends.

CDR3 residues: CASSNPMRGIYREAKFF. The CDR3 DNA sequence: TGTGCCAGTAGTAACCCGATGCGGGGAATTTATCGGGAGGCCAAGTTCTTC. V gene TRBV19 combines with J gene TRBJ2-1, with 7 positions matching TRBD2. The junction had 23 bases not matched to a gene; V was cut back by 4 bases and J by 14 bases. The CDR3 is 17 amino acids. Per germline, CDR1 LNHDA and CDR2 SQIVND (reference sequence).

This clone was counted between two and nine times. This rearrangement joins TRBV11-2 to TRBJ2-7; TRBD1 agrees at 9 bases. The V gene's germline CDR1 is SGHAT and CDR2 FQNNGV. The CDR3 is made up of 17 amino acids. Trimming removed 3 bases from V and 1 base from J; junction bases left unmatched: 10. The CDR3 spells CASSFGAGTGSSYEQYF. CDR3 bases: TGTGCCAGCAGCTTTGGAGCCGGGACAGGGTCTTCCTACGAGCAGTACTTC.

This sequence joins TRBV7-9 and TRBJ1-5; 10 bases match TRBD1. Germline V gives CDR1 SEHNR, CDR2 FQNEAQ (reference sequence). Trimming took 0 bases from V and 8 from J; bases not matched to a gene: 7. The CDR3 runs 16 residues. Written as DNA, the CDR3 is TGTGCCAGCAGCTTAGCCGGGACAGGGGCTTCGAAGCCCCAGCATTTT. Translation gives CASSLAGTGASKPQHF.

The chain has TRBV19 and TRBJ2-7; TRBD2 matches 14 bases. Germline CDR1 is LNHDA and CDR2 is SQIVND (reference sequence). The CDR3 is 15 amino acids. Trimming removed 5 bases from V and 3 bases from J; junction bases left unmatched: 3. As DNA, the CDR3 is TGTGCCAGTAGTCGACTAGCGGGGGGGATCTACGAGCAGTACTTC. It translates to CASSRLAGGIYEQYF.

The J gene is TRBJ2-3, the V gene TRBV30; 11 positions agree with TRBD2. CDR3 length: 15 amino acids. Germline values: CDR1 GTSNPN, CDR2 SVGIG (reference sequence). J gave up 9 bases and V 2 bases, and 10 bases lay outside the gene matches. The CDR3 loop reads CAWSILAGARETQYF. The CDR3 bases are TGTGCCTGGAGTATACTAGCGGGGGCCAGGGAGACGCAGTATTTT.

For this clone: Being one base from a much bigger clone, this may be a read error. V and J are TRBV2 and TRBJ2-6; TRBD2 might be the D (5 bases). There are 14 residues in the CDR3. The ends were cut back, 8 bases at V and 0 bases at J, with 8 bases in the middle. Germline V gives CDR1 SNHLY, CDR2 FYNNEI. CDR3 sequence: CASLRASGANVLTF. CDR3 nucleotide sequence: TGTGCCAGCCTGAGGGCCTCTGGGGCCAACGTCCTGACTTTC.

The V and J genes are TRBV7-2 and TRBJ2-7; TRBD2 matches 7 bases. Trimming at V came to 1 base and at J to 2 bases, leaving 8 bases not matched to a gene. Per the germline V gene, CDR1 is SGHTA and CDR2 is FQGNSA. This CDR3 region has 16 residues. The CDR3 loop is CASSLVAGDRTYEQYF. The DNA for the CDR3 is TGTGCCAGCAGCTTAGTAGCGGGTGACAGAACCTACGAGCAGTACTTC.

V usage is TRBV19 and J usage is TRBJ2-3; 9 nucleotides agree with TRBD1. Losses at the gene ends were 3 bases for V and 7 bases for J; bases not matched to a gene: 11. The CDR3 has 16 residues. The V gene's germline CDR1 is LNHDA and CDR2 SQIVND (reference sequence). The CDR3 here is CASSIPGTGYRNTQYF. The CDR3 region has the DNA TGTGCCAGTAGTATTCCCGGGACAGGGTACAGGAATACGCAGTATTTT.

The CDR3 nucleotides read TGTGCCACATTGACAGGGGAAGGCTACACCTTC. Translated, it gives CATLTGEGYTF. The J gene is TRBJ1-2, the V gene TRBV2; 8 bases are a match to TRBD1. Germline CDR1 reads SNHLY; CDR2 reads FYNNEI. The CDR3 consists of 11 residues. The V and J ends lost 10 bases and 8 bases, in that order; junction bases with no gene match: 6.

The rearrangement links TRBV7-9 to TRBJ2-3; the D gene is possibly TRBD1 (7 bases). CDR3 length: 14 amino acids. The V and J ends lost 3 bases and 6 bases respectively, with 13 bases between them. CDR1 SEHNR and CDR2 FQNEAQ come from the germline V gene (reference sequence). The CDR3 sequence: CASSFRAGGDTQYF. The CDR3 bases are TGTGCCAGCAGCTTCCGCGCAGGGGGGGATACGCAGTATTTT.

The chain couples TRBV27 to TRBJ1-6; unclear D gene. CDR3 length equals 14 residues. In germline, CDR1 is MNHEY, CDR2 SMNVEV (reference sequence). Trimming pared 3 bases from V and 4 bases from J, leaving 7 bases between. The chain's CDR3 is CASSFSGYNSPLHF. CDR3 DNA: TGTGCCAGCAGTTTCTCGGGGTATAATTCACCCCTCCACTTT.

The CDR3 region is CASSQNRGNRIQNQPQHF. CDR3 nucleotide sequence: TGTGCCAGCTCACAAAACCGGGGGAATCGGATACAGAATCAGCCCCAGCATTTT. The chain links TRBV18 to TRBJ1-5; D possibly corresponds to TRBD1 (5 bases). CDR1 KGHSH and CDR2 LQKENI come from the germline V gene. CDR3 length equals 18 residues. V lost 4 bases and J lost 4, with 23 bases in between.

This rearrangement joins TRBV6-7 to TRBJ1-2; the match to TRBD1 covers 7 bases. TRBV6-7 is sorted into the ORF group, with uncertain function. Trimming at V came to 2 bases and at J to 5 bases, leaving 11 bases not matched to a gene. There are 16 residues in the CDR3. The CDR3 sequence is CASSYRGTADLYGYTF. Here the CDR3 DNA reads TGTGCCAGCAGTTACCGGGGGACAGCGGACCTATATGGCTACACCTTC.

The DNA for the CDR3 is TGTGCCAGCAGTGATGACTTTAATAGCAATCAGCCCCAGCATTTT. The encoded protein is CASSDDFNSNQPQHF. This chain connects TRBV6-1 to TRBJ1-5, with D hard to call. Germline lookup yields CDR1 MNHNS and CDR2 SASEGT. The CDR3 totals 15 residues. V was clipped by 3 bases and J by 0 bases, with 9 bases between them.

The gene calls are TRBV30 and TRBJ1-5; no firm D call. Per germline, CDR1 GTSNPN and CDR2 SVGIG (reference sequence). Trimming removed 5 bases at V and 6 bases at J, with 14 bases between. The CDR3 sequence is 13 residues long. The CDR3 reads CAWSTGLAQPQHF. For the CDR3, the DNA is TGTGCCTGGTCTACCGGGCTAGCTCAGCCCCAGCATTTT.